The T cell receptor (beta chain) under discussion was sequenced for a study of OX40 agonist ivuxolimab in advanced cancers. Study in general: Having had anti-PD-1, anti-PD-L1 or anti-CTLA-4 therapy before was allowed, and approximately 40% had some. Partial responses were observed in three patients, of whom one had hepatocellular carcinoma and two had cutaneous melanoma. Overall study results and limits: Circulating CD4+ and CD8+ T cells showed clonal expansion by week 6 at 0.1 to 3.0 mg/kg.

Germline V gene data show CDR1 as MNHNS and CDR2 as SASEGT. The J segment lost 4 bases and the V segment lost 8 bases, leaving 9 bases of the junction unmatched. The CDR3 contains 15 residues. Exclusion applied to patients with autoimmune disease history or systemic immunosuppression. As for this clone: The antigen remains undetermined.

Data came from immunoSEQ multiplex PCR; TCRdb stores just in-frame clones and leaves some out. The sample shows about 92,000 clones, 90% to 95% of them seen only once. The sequence came from an adult with an advanced solid tumor such as melanoma, head and neck, liver or kidney cancer. The genes are TRBV6-1 and TRBJ2-5; 11 bases agree with TRBD2. Here the sequenced sample was CD4+ or CD8+ T cells sorted from blood, taken in a trial of the OX40 agonist ivuxolimab. The CDR3 reads CASHSLAGVTETQYF. As DNA, the CDR3 is TGTGCCAGCCATTCACTAGCGGGAGTCACAGAGACCCAGTACTTC.